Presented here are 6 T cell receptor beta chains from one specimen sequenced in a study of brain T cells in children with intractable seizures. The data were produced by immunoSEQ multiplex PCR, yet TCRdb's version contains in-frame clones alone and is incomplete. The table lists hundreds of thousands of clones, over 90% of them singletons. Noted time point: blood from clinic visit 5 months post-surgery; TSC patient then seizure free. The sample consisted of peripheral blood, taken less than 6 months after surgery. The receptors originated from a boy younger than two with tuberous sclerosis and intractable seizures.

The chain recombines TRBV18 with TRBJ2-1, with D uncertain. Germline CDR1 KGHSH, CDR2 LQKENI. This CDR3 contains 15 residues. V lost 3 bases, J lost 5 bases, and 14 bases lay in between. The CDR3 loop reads CASSPGRTANNEQFF. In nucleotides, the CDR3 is TGTGCCAGCTCACCGGGTAGGACGGCCAACAATGAGCAGTTCTTC.

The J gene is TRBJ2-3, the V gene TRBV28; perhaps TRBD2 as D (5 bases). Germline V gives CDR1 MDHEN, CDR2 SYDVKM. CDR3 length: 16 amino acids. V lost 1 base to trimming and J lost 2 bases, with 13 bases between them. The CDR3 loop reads CASSLYPGISTDTQYF. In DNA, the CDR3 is TGTGCCAGCAGTTTATATCCGGGGATATCCACAGATACGCAGTATTTT.

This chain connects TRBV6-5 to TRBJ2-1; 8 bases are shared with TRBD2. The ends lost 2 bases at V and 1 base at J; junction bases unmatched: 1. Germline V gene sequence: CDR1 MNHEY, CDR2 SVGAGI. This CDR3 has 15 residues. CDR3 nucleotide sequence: TGTGCCAGCAGTTACGCGGGGGGATCCTACAATGAGCAGTTCTTC. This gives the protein CASSYAGGSYNEQFF.

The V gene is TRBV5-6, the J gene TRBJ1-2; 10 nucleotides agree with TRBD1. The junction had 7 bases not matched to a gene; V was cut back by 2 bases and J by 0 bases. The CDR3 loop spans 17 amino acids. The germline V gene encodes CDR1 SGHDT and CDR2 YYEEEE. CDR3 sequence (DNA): TGTGCCAGCAGCTTCGACAGGGGGCCTTACTCTAACTATGGCTACACCTTC. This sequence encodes CASSFDRGPYSNYGYTF.

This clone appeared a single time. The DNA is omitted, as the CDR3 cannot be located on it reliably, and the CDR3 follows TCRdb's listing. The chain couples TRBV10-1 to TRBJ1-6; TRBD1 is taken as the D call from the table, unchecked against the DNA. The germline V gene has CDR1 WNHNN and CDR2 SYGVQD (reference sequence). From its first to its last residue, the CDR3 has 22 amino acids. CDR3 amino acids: CASWVTGEVHPSTLGMGPTLHF.

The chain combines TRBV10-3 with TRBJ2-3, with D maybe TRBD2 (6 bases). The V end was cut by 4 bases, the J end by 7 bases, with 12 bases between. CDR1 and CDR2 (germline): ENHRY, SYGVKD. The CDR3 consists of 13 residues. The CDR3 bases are TGTGCCATCAGTGGTTGGGAGGTGAATACGCAGTATTTT. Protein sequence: CAISGWEVNTQYF.